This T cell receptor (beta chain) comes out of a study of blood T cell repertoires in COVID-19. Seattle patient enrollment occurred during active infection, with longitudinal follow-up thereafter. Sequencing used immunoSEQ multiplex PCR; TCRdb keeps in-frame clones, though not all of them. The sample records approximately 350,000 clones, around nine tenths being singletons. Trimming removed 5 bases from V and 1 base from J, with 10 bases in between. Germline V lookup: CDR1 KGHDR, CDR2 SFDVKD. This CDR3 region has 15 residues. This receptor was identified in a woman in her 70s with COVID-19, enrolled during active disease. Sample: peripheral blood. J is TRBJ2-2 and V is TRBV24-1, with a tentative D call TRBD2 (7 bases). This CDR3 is CATSGGGGNTGELFF. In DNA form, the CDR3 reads TGTGCCACCAGTGGCGGGGGCGGGAACACCGGGGAGCTGTTTTTT.